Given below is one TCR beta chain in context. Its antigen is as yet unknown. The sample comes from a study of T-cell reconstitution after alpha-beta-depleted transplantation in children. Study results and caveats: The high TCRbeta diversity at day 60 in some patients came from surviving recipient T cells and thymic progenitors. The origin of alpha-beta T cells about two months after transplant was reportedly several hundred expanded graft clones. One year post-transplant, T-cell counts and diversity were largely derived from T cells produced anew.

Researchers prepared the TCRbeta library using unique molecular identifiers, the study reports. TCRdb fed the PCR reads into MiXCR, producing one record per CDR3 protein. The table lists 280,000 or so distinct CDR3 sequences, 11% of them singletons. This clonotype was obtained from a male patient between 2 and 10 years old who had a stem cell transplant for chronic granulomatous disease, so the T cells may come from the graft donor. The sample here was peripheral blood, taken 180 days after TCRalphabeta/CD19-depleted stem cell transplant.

The CDR3 region is CSVEDFGTPYEQYF. The CDR3 DNA sequence: TGCAGCGTTGAAGATTTCGGGACACCCTACGAGCAGTACTTC. The gene calls are TRBV29-1 and TRBJ2-7; a weak D match, TRBD1 (6 bases). CDR3 length equals 14 residues. The germline CDR1 and CDR2 sequences are SQVTM and ANQGSEA. The V gene lost 0 bases and the J gene lost 2 bases, with 11 bases spanning the gap.